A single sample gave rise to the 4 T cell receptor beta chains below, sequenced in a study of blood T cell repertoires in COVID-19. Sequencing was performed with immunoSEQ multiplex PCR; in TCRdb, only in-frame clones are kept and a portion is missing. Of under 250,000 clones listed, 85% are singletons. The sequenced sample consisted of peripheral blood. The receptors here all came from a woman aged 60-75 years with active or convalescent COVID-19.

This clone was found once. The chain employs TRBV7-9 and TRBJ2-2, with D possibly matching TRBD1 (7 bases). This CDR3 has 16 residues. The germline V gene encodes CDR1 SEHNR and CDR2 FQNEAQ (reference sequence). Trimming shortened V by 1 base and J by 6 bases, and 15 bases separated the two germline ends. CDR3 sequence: CASSLGQGRRAGELFF. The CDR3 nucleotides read TGTGCCAGCAGCTTAGGACAGGGAAGGAGGGCCGGGGAGCTGTTTTTT. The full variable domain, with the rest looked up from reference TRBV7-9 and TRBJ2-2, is DTGVSQNPRHKITKRGQNVTFRCDPISEHNRLYWYRQTLGQGPEFLTYFQNEAQLEKSRLLSDRFSAERPKGSFSTLEIQRTEQGDSAMYLCASSLGQGRRAGELFFGEGSRLTVL.

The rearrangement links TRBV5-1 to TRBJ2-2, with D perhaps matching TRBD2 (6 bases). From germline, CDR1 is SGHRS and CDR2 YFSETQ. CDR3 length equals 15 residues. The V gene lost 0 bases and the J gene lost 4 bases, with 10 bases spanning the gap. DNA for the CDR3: TGCGCCAGCAGCTTGGATGGAGGGCTCACCGGGGAGCTGTTTTTT. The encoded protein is CASSLDGGLTGELFF.

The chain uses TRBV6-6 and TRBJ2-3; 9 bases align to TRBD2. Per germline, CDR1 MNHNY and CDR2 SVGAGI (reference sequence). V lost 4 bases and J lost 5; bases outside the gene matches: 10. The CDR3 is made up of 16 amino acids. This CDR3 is CASSFPIAGDRDTQYF. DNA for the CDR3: TGTGCCAGCAGTTTTCCTATAGCGGGGGACCGAGATACGCAGTATTTT.

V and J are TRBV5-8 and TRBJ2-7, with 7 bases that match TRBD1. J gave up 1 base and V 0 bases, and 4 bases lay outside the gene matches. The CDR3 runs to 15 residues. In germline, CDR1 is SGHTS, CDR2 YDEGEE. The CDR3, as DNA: TGTGCCAGCAGCTTGGGAGGGGGCGCATCCTACGAGCAGTACTTC. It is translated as CASSLGGGASYEQYF.